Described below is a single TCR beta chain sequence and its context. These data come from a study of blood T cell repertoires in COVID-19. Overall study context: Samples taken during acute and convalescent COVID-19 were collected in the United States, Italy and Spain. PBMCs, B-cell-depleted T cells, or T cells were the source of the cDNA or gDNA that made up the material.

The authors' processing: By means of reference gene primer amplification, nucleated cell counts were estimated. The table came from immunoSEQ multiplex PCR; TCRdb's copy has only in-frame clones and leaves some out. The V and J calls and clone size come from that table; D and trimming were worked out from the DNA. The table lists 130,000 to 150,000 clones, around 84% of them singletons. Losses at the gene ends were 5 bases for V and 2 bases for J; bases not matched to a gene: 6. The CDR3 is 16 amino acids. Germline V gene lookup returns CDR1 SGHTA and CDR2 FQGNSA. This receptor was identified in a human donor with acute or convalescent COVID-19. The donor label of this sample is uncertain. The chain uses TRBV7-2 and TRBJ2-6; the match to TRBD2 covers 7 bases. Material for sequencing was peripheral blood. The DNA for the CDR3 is TGTGCCAGCAGCCGGACTAGTCTCCCTGGGGCCAACGTCCTGACTTTC. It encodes CASSRTSLPGANVLTF.